The 25 T cell receptor beta chains reported below all come from one sample, sequenced in a study of human T cells and chemical hapten exposure. Time point given: pre-sensitization, week 0. Treatment denoted: therapeutic diphenylcyclopropenone sensitization with weekly scalp DPC. MiXCR, applied by TCRdb to the RACE reads, yields one record per CDR3 protein. This sample has fewer than 70,000 distinct CDR3 sequences, with approximately 11% found just once. Here the sequenced sample was whole blood, taken in connection with sensitization to the hapten diphenylcyclopropenone (DPC). These receptors all stem from a woman between 50 and 59 years old with alopecia areata. Some clones in this sample may be carry-over from other donors' samples.

This clonotype was seen repeatedly, ten times or more. The CDR3, as DNA: TGTGCCAGCAGCTTATTCCGGGGTACTAATGAAAAACTGTTTTTT. Its protein is CASSLFRGTNEKLFF. This chain links TRBV7-9 with TRBJ1-4; D not certain. Trimming stripped 2 bases from V and 2 bases from J, with 9 bases between. The CDR3 extends over 15 amino acids. Germline lookup yields CDR1 SEHNR and CDR2 FQNEAQ (reference sequence).

This clonotype has a count of ten or more. The chain carries TRBV18 and TRBJ2-1, with 9 bases that match TRBD2. Germline-derived CDR1 and CDR2 are KGHSH and LQKENI. This CDR3 region has 15 residues. The V segment lost 6 bases and the J segment 9 bases; nucleotides outside the gene matches: 12. The CDR3 nucleotides read TGTGCCAGCTCGCTTAGCGGGAGTGGGGACGGTGAGCAGTTCTTC. As protein: CASSLSGSGDGEQFF.

The chain recombines TRBV9 with TRBJ1-3; the match to TRBD1 covers 7 bases. This CDR3 is 14 amino acids long. With 3 bases clipped from V and 0 bases from J, the junction kept 0 bases outside the gene matches. Germline assignment: CDR1 SGDLS and CDR2 YYNGEE. This CDR3 is CASSGQGSGNTIYF. CDR3 coding DNA: TGTGCCAGCAGCGGACAGGGCTCTGGAAACACCATATATTTT.

This chain joins TRBV14 and TRBJ1-6; D ambiguous. In germline, CDR1 is SGHDN, CDR2 FVKESK. The CDR3 sequence is 14 residues long. V lost 0 bases and J 9 bases, leaving 9 bases between the germline ends. The CDR3 DNA reads TGTGCCAGCAGCCAAGATCTAACGTTTTCACCCCTCCACTTT. This translates into CASSQDLTFSPLHF. The variable domain in full, completed from reference TRBV14 and TRBJ1-6, reads EAGVTQFPSHSVIEKGQTVTLRCDPISGHDNLYWYRRVMGKEIKFLLHFVKESKQDESGMPNNRFLAERTGGTYSTLKVQPAELEDSGVYFCASSQDLTFSPLHFGNGTRLTVT.

This clonotype appeared a few times. The genes are TRBV20-1 and TRBJ2-1; TRBD1 is a possible D gene (5 bases). The CDR3 extends over 14 amino acids. The germline CDR1 and CDR2 sequences are DFQATT and SNEGSKA (reference sequence). V lost 1 base, J lost 7 bases, and 14 bases lay in between. DNA for the CDR3: TGCAGTGCTAGAGGATCCAGGGCGAGAAATGAGCAGTTCTTC. Translating gives CSARGSRARNEQFF.

This clonotype was seen many times. The rearrangement links TRBV6-6 to TRBJ2-5, with TRBD2 as a possible D gene (5 bases). This CDR3 is built from 16 residues. CDR1 and CDR2 from the germline V gene are MNHNY and SVGAGI (reference sequence). V lost 0 bases and J 2 bases, leaving 13 bases between the germline ends. As DNA, the CDR3 is TGTGCCAGCAGTTACTCGCCAGCGGAGCAACAAGAGACCCAGTACTTC. It encodes CASSYSPAEQQETQYF.

This clonotype was detected many times. This chain uses TRBV29-1 with TRBJ1-1; possibly TRBD1 for D (5 bases). CDR1 is SQVTM and CDR2 is ANQGSEA in the germline V gene. The CDR3 has 13 residues. Trimming pared 2 bases from V and 6 bases from J, leaving 13 bases between. CDR3 nucleotide sequence: TGCAGCGTTGAATCAACGGCAGGGTCTGAAGCTTTCTTT. It encodes CSVESTAGSEAFF.

The chain couples TRBV20-1 to TRBJ2-1; D is unclear. The CDR3 runs to 15 residues. Germline assignment: CDR1 DFQATT and CDR2 SNEGSKA (reference sequence). V lost 0 bases, J lost 5 bases, and 14 bases lay in between. CDR3 residues: CSARDLFSENNEQFF. DNA of the CDR3: TGCAGTGCTAGAGATCTATTCAGCGAAAACAATGAGCAGTTCTTC.

CDR3 coding DNA: TGCAGCGCCCAGGGGGCAGCCTACACTGAAGCTTTCTTT. This translates into CSAQGAAYTEAFF. This chain links TRBV29-1 with TRBJ1-1; 8 bases line up with TRBD1. V shed 7 bases, J shed 3 bases, and the junction held 7 bases outside the gene matches. Germline values: CDR1 SQVTM, CDR2 ANQGSEA. CDR3 length: 13 residues.

This clonotype has only one observation. The CDR3 sequence is CASSSSVRPPDTQYF. As DNA, the CDR3 is TGTGCCAGCAGTTCGAGCGTCCGTCCCCCAGATACGCAGTATTTT. J is TRBJ2-3 and V is TRBV27; D remains unclear. The CDR3 loop spans 15 amino acids. V lost 4 bases to trimming and J lost 4 bases, with 15 bases between them. The germline CDR1 and CDR2 sequences are MNHEY and SMNVEV (reference sequence).

This clonotype was seen repeatedly, ten times or more. The chain recombines TRBV7-3 with TRBJ1-1, with a weak D call TRBD1 (5 bases). Trimming removed 5 bases from V and 3 bases from J, with 10 bases in between. CDR1 is SGHTA, CDR2 FQGTGA, per germline. The CDR3 loop spans 13 amino acids. Here the CDR3 DNA reads TGTGCCAGCAGCACAGGCCTGGACACTGAAGCTTTCTTT. Amino acids: CASSTGLDTEAFF.

This clonotype appeared a few times. This chain uses TRBV20-1 with TRBJ1-5, with D uncertain. Germline V gives CDR1 DFQATT, CDR2 SNEGSKA (reference sequence). The V end was cut by 3 bases, the J end by 3 bases, with 15 bases between. CDR3 size: 15 residues. The CDR3 bases are TGCAGTGCTAGTTATCTCGGTCCATTCAATCAGCCCCAGCATTTT. Translation: CSASYLGPFNQPQHF.

The chain couples TRBV18 to TRBJ2-7, with 8 nucleotides matching TRBD2. Trimming cost V 3 bases and J 3 bases; bases outside gene matches: 7. Germline V gene sequence: CDR1 KGHSH, CDR2 LQKENI. The CDR3 covers 15 residues. The CDR3 coding sequence is TGTGCCAGCTCACCGGCAAAGCGGGAGATCTACGAGCAGTACTTC. Translating gives CASSPAKREIYEQYF.

This clonotype has at least ten counts. The rearrangement joins TRBV7-2 to TRBJ2-4; D ambiguous. The V end was cut by 7 bases, the J end by 8 bases, with 12 bases between. From germline, CDR1 is SGHTA and CDR2 FQGNSA. CDR3 size: 12 residues. The CDR3 region is CASNISWDIQYF. As DNA, the CDR3 is TGTGCCAGCAACATTTCATGGGACATTCAGTACTTC.

The gene calls are TRBV7-2 and TRBJ1-2, with D perhaps TRBD1 (5 bases). Per the germline V gene, CDR1 is SGHTA and CDR2 is FQGNSA. The CDR3 length is 15 residues. Trimming left V 1 base short and J 8 bases short, with 17 bases between. DNA of the CDR3: TGTGCCAGCAGCTTAGAGGGACGGCTGCTATGGGGCTACACCTTC. It encodes CASSLEGRLLWGYTF. Using reference TRBV7-2 and TRBJ1-2 for the parts outside the CDR3, the full variable domain is GAGVSQSPSNKVTEKGKDVELRCDPISGHTALYWYRQSLGQGLEFLIYFQGNSAPDKSGLPSDRFSAERTGGSVSTLTIQRTQQEDSAVYLCASSLEGRLLWGYTFGSGTRLTVV.

This chain's CDR3 is CAWSPIRGGNSPLHF. DNA of the CDR3: TGTGCCTGGTCTCCCATCAGGGGGGGAAATTCACCCCTCCACTTT. The chain combines TRBV30 with TRBJ1-6; 7 bases are shared with TRBD1. After removal of 5 bases from V and 7 bases from J, the junction contained 11 bases not matched to a gene. This CDR3 region has 15 residues. Germline V gives CDR1 GTSNPN, CDR2 SVGIG (reference sequence).

The chain joins TRBV7-2 to TRBJ1-5, with D unclear. The CDR3 has 13 residues. Germline V lookup: CDR1 SGHTA, CDR2 FQGNSA. Trimming shortened V by 1 base and J by 5 bases, and 6 bases separated the two germline ends. CDR3 loop: CASSLVWDQPQHF. CDR3 sequence (DNA): TGTGCCAGCAGCTTAGTCTGGGATCAGCCCCAGCATTTT.

The chain links TRBV18 to TRBJ1-4; D is undetermined. V lost 5 bases and J 2 bases, leaving 12 bases between the germline ends. Germline V gene sequence: CDR1 KGHSH, CDR2 LQKENI. This CDR3 is built from 15 residues. CDR3 region: CASSSSGRTNEKLFF. The CDR3 DNA sequence: TGTGCCAGCTCATCCTCTGGACGGACTAATGAAAAACTGTTTTTT.

This clonotype was seen only a few times. Given a much more abundant clone one base away, this may be a read error. The V gene is TRBV28, the J gene TRBJ2-7; D gene uncertain. CDR1 is MDHEN, CDR2 SYDVKM, per germline. Trimming removed 2 bases at V and 4 bases at J, with 3 bases between. CDR3 size: 11 residues. This chain's CDR3 is CASSLRYEQYF. CDR3 in DNA: TGTGCCAGCAGTTTACGGTACGAGCAGTACTTC.

This clonotype was recorded a few times. The V and J genes are TRBV28 and TRBJ2-7; D tentatively fits TRBD1 or TRBD2 (7 bases each). CDR3 size: 14 residues. Germline V gene data show CDR1 as MDHEN and CDR2 as SYDVKM. V was cut by 7 bases and J by 2 bases, with 15 bases left in between. The DNA of the CDR3 is TGTGCCAGCACATGGGGGGGGACAGCCTACGAGCAGTACTTC. Its protein product is CASTWGGTAYEQYF.

At least ten counts were recorded for this clonotype. The chain links TRBV6-2 or TRBV6-3 to TRBJ2-1; D uncertain. Trimming removed 6 bases from V and 0 bases from J, with 9 bases in between. This CDR3 region has 14 residues. The germline V gene encodes CDR1 MNHEY and CDR2 SVGEGT. CDR3 loop: CASRVRSSYNEQFF. CDR3 coding DNA: TGTGCCAGCAGGGTGCGTAGCTCCTACAATGAGCAGTTCTTC.

This clonotype was seen ten or more times. V usage is TRBV30 and J usage is TRBJ1-4, with D tentatively TRBD1 (5 bases). CDR3 length: 13 amino acids. The germline CDR1 and CDR2 sequences are GTSNPN and SVGIG (reference sequence). Between the trimmed V and J ends, which lost 3 bases and 7 bases, there was a span of 12 bases. CDR3 residues: CAWRNPGGEKLFF. CDR3 DNA: TGTGCCTGGAGAAATCCGGGGGGTGAAAAACTGTTTTTT.

This clonotype was picked up one time. A much larger clonotype is one base distant, so this may be a read error. The DNA of the CDR3 is TGTGCCAGCAGCCAAACCACAGTCTCCTACGAGCAGTACTTC. Protein: CASSQTTVSYEQYF. V gene TRBV4-2 combines with J gene TRBJ2-7; D ambiguous. CDR1 and CDR2 from the germline V gene are LGHNA and YNFKEQ. The length of the CDR3 is 14 residues. V lost 2 bases and J lost 0, with 8 bases in between.

This clonotype was seen at least ten times. This chain uses TRBV6-6 with TRBJ2-1, with TRBD2 matching 8 bases. The CDR3 spans 16 residues. V was clipped by 6 bases and J by 4 bases; unmatched bases: 11. The germline V gene encodes CDR1 MNHNY and CDR2 SVGAGI (reference sequence). The CDR3 loop is CASSRSGGGTYNEQFF. In nucleotides, the CDR3 is TGTGCCAGCAGCCGGTCGGGCGGGGGGACTTACAATGAGCAGTTCTTC.

This clonotype was seen ten or more times. The chain couples TRBV18 to TRBJ2-1; 10 bases are a match to TRBD2. Germline CDR1 and CDR2: KGHSH and LQKENI. Trimming at V came to 4 bases and at J to 4 bases, leaving 7 bases not matched to a gene. The CDR3 loop spans 16 amino acids. CDR3 nucleotides: TGTGCCAGCTCACAAGGAGGACTAGCGGTTTACAATGAGCAGTTCTTC. Protein: CASSQGGLAVYNEQFF.